This T cell receptor beta chain derives from a study of Graves' ophthalmopathy and Graves' hyperthyroidism. V dropped 2 bases and J dropped 0; count of bases not matched to a gene: 4. The CDR3 spans 15 residues. CDR1 is DFQATT, CDR2 SNEGSKA, per germline (reference sequence). TCR beta CDR3 amplification used RNA transcripts. RT-PCR with HTBI primers came first, then second-round multiplex PCR. Each CDR3 protein gets one entry after TCRdb re-called the multiplex PCR reads with MiXCR. The profile shows roughly 610,000 distinct CDR3 sequences, 22% of them singletons. Aged 18 to 65, hyperthyroidism patients had new diagnoses of under 2 months' duration. The evidence that diagnosis relied on was clinical symptoms, serum thyroxine, TRAb, thyroid ultrasound and orbital computed tomography. Fresh peripheral blood, 10 ml, was the PBMC source. Study results and limitations: Forecasting of ophthalmopathy progression by the model achieved 60% to 71% sensitivity and 72.22% specificity.

This clonotype was observed at least ten times. What it binds is unknown. This chain links TRBV20-1 with TRBJ1-5; TRBD1 agrees at 7 bases. This TCR was sampled from a woman younger than 35 with stable Graves' hyperthyroidism. Some clones in this sample may be carry-over from other donors' samples. Sequenced sample: peripheral blood. This CDR3 is CSARQGGNSNQPQHF. CDR3 bases: TGCAGTGCTAGACAGGGGGGGAATAGCAATCAGCCCCAGCATTTT.